These 25 T cell receptor beta chains share one sample of origin, sequenced in a study of OX40 agonist ivuxolimab in advanced cancers. The data were produced by immunoSEQ multiplex PCR, yet TCRdb's version contains in-frame clones alone and is incomplete. Among fewer than 35,000 clones listed, more than 80% were seen once. The input for sequencing was CD4+ or CD8+ T cells sorted from blood, taken in a trial of the OX40 agonist ivuxolimab. Source of these receptors: an adult with an advanced solid tumor such as melanoma, head and neck, liver or kidney cancer.

This chain uses TRBV29-1 with TRBJ1-5; TRBD1 agrees at 7 bases. J was trimmed by 3 bases and V by 6 bases; bases with no gene match: 5. Germline lookup yields CDR1 SQVTM and CDR2 ANQGSEA. The CDR3 contains 13 residues. CDR3 in amino acids: CSVGTAYNQPQHF. The CDR3, as DNA: TGCAGCGTGGGGACAGCCTACAATCAGCCCCAGCATTTT.

The rearrangement uses TRBV27 and TRBJ2-1; 9 bases agree with TRBD2. V dropped 2 bases and J dropped 13; count of bases not matched to a gene: 12. CDR1 and CDR2 (germline): MNHEY, SMNVEV (reference sequence). The CDR3 extends over 15 amino acids. The CDR3 protein is CASSLGLAGTFVQFF. The CDR3, as DNA: TGTGCCAGCAGTTTAGGCCTAGCGGGAACGTTCGTCCAGTTCTTC.

A few counts support this clone. V is TRBV7-9 and J is TRBJ2-7, with a possible D match to TRBD1 (5 bases). The CDR3 runs to 13 residues. Germline loops: CDR1 SEHNR, CDR2 FQNEAQ (reference sequence). The V gene lost 1 base and the J gene lost 4 bases, with 8 bases spanning the gap. The CDR3 sequence is CASSLDQGYEQYF. In nucleotides, the CDR3 is TGTGCCAGCAGCTTAGATCAGGGTTACGAGCAGTACTTC.

The chain uses TRBV11-2 and TRBJ2-1; 8 bases match TRBD1. The CDR3 is made up of 17 amino acids. The trim removed 3 bases at V and 3 bases at J, leaving 10 bases unmatched. The V gene's germline CDR1 is SGHAT and CDR2 FQNNGV. The CDR3 sequence is CASSLGSWDRSYNEQFF. In DNA form, the CDR3 reads TGTGCCAGCAGCTTGGGTAGTTGGGACAGGAGCTACAATGAGCAGTTCTTC.

This chain links TRBV7-9 with TRBJ2-5; 15 bases are a match to TRBD2. CDR1 SEHNR and CDR2 FQNEAQ come from the germline V gene (reference sequence). CDR3 size: 17 residues. Germline trimming cut 5 bases from V and 5 bases from J; bases unmatched to any gene: 9. The CDR3 loop is CASSPGLAGGPEETQYF. CDR3 nucleotides: TGTGCCAGCAGCCCAGGACTAGCGGGGGGGCCGGAGGAGACCCAGTACTTC.

The gene calls are TRBV2 and TRBJ2-5; the D is unclear. The closer fit of TRBJ2-7 to the DNA end suggests the J call may be wrong. The germline V gene encodes CDR1 SNHLY and CDR2 FYNNEI. The CDR3 covers 14 residues. The DNA for the CDR3 is TGTGCCAGCAGTGCGACCGTAGTTAGATACGAGCAGTACTTC. It translates to CASSATVVRYEQYF.

The rearrangement links TRBV6-1 to TRBJ2-5; 8 bases are a match to TRBD2. In germline, CDR1 is MNHNS, CDR2 SASEGT. The CDR3 sequence is 14 residues long. V shed 4 bases and J 4 bases; nucleotides not matched to a gene: 5. The CDR3 protein is CASSAGLGVETQYF. DNA for the CDR3: TGTGCCAGCAGTGCGGGACTAGGGGTAGAGACCCAGTACTTC.

The V gene is TRBV18, the J gene TRBJ1-5, with D unclear. This CDR3 has 13 amino acids. From germline, CDR1 is KGHSH and CDR2 LQKENI. V dropped 2 bases and J dropped 6 bases, with 8 bases sitting between them. This CDR3 is CASSPGFGQPQHF. The CDR3 DNA follows: TGTGCCAGCTCACCAGGGTTCGGTCAGCCCCAGCATTTT. The complete variable domain, with remaining parts taken from reference TRBV18 and TRBJ1-5, reads NAGVMQNPRHLVRRRGQEARLRCSPMKGHSHVYWYRQLPEEGLKFMVYLQKENIIDESGMPKERFSAEFPKEGPSILRIQQVVRGDSAAYFCASSPGFGQPQHFGDGTRLSIL.

The chain carries TRBV27 and TRBJ2-1; D is unclear. V was clipped by 2 bases and J by 6 bases, with 8 bases between them. The CDR3 length is 13 residues. Germline lookup yields CDR1 MNHEY and CDR2 SMNVEV (reference sequence). The CDR3 is CASSLIHGNEQFF. DNA for the CDR3: TGTGCCAGCAGTTTAATTCATGGCAATGAGCAGTTCTTC.

This clone was counted only a few times. The chain carries TRBV11-2 and TRBJ2-3; D is unclear. The CDR3 loop spans 11 amino acids. Germline V lookup: CDR1 SGHAT, CDR2 FQNNGV. V dropped 7 bases and J dropped 7 bases, with 9 bases sitting between them. The CDR3 reads CASTPGNTQYF. CDR3 bases: TGTGCCAGCACCCCAGGCAATACGCAGTATTTT.

This chain uses TRBV10-1 with TRBJ1-2, with TRBD1 as a possible D gene (6 bases). The V end lost 2 bases, the J end lost 8 bases, and 21 bases lay between the germline ends. This CDR3 comprises 16 residues. The V gene's germline CDR1 is WNHNN and CDR2 SYGVQD (reference sequence). Written as DNA, the CDR3 is TGCGCCAGCAGTGAGACGGGGGCTAACCCCCCGGGAGGCTACACCTTC. This encodes CASSETGANPPGGYTF.

The chain links TRBV18 to TRBJ2-7, with 10 bases that match TRBD1. Germline V gene data show CDR1 as KGHSH and CDR2 as LQKENI. This CDR3 spans 14 amino acids. After removal of 3 bases from V and 3 bases from J, the junction contained 2 bases not matched to a gene. CDR3 bases: TGTGCCAGCTCACCGGACAGGGGGGTCTACGAGCAGTACTTC. Amino acid sequence: CASSPDRGVYEQYF.

The gene calls are TRBV7-2 and TRBJ1-1; the D is unclear. The CDR3 contains 13 residues. V lost 1 base, J lost 5 bases, and 8 bases lay in between. CDR1 and CDR2 (germline): SGHTA, FQGNSA. DNA for the CDR3: TGTGCCAGCAGCTTAGGCGTGGAGACTGAAGCTTTCTTT. Translated: CASSLGVETEAFF.

V and J are TRBV29-1 and TRBJ2-7, with TRBD1 as a possible D gene (6 bases). CDR1 is SQVTM, CDR2 ANQGSEA, per germline. This CDR3 has 13 residues. V lost 4 bases to trimming and J lost 6 bases, with 16 bases between them. The CDR3 coding sequence is TGCAGCGTTGTTAGCCAGGGGTACCCCGAGCAGTACTTC. Residues: CSVVSQGYPEQYF.

This clone was found once. The rearrangement links TRBV4-3 to TRBJ2-7, with TRBD1 as a possible D gene (5 bases). V dropped 2 bases and J dropped 2 bases, with 13 bases sitting between them. Germline values: CDR1 LGHNA, CDR2 YSLEER. CDR3 length equals 15 residues. The CDR3 DNA reads as TGCGCCAGCAGCCAACAATTGGGGCCTACCTACGAGCAGTACTTC. Amino acids: CASSQQLGPTYEQYF.

The rearrangement joins TRBV7-2 to TRBJ1-2; D gene ambiguous. Trimming removed 4 bases at V and 1 base at J, with 16 bases between. Germline-derived CDR1 and CDR2 are SGHTA and FQGNSA. CDR3 length equals 16 residues. Here the CDR3 DNA reads TGTGCCAGCAGCTCCCGCCGGGAGGGTAATAACTATGGCTACACCTTC. It specifies CASSSRREGNNYGYTF.

The chain links TRBV5-1 to TRBJ1-6, with 8 bases fitting TRBD1. J lost 8 bases, V lost 4 bases, and 8 bases had no gene match. Germline CDR1 SGHRS, CDR2 YFSETQ. The CDR3 covers 15 residues. CDR3 loop: CASSLRTGLHSPLHF. The CDR3 nucleotides read TGCGCCAGCAGCCTACGGACAGGGTTGCATTCACCCCTCCACTTT.

The CDR3 DNA follows: TGTGCCAGTAGTGCCTCCGGGGCTTACAATAATTCACCCCTCCACTTT. As protein: CASSASGAYNNSPLHF. The chain employs TRBV19 and TRBJ1-6; a possible D gene is TRBD1 (5 bases). V was cut by 5 bases and J by 5 bases, with 16 bases left in between. The CDR3 runs to 16 residues. In germline, CDR1 is LNHDA, CDR2 SQIVND (reference sequence).

The V gene is TRBV7-8, the J gene TRBJ2-1; TRBD2 agrees at 13 bases. This CDR3 is built from 21 residues. Germline trimming cut 4 bases from V and 6 bases from J; bases unmatched to any gene: 21. Germline V gene data show CDR1 as SGHVS and CDR2 as FQNEAQ. The CDR3 protein is CASSSPAGRLTSGRDSNEQFF. CDR3 coding DNA: TGTGCCAGCAGCTCACCTGCCGGGCGGCTAACTAGCGGGAGGGATTCCAATGAGCAGTTCTTC.

This chain connects TRBV6-5 to TRBJ2-7, with TRBD2 matching over 10 bases. Germline CDR1 is MNHEY and CDR2 is SVGAGI. The CDR3 sequence is 15 residues long. V lost 7 bases, J lost 2 bases, and 8 bases stayed unmatched. The CDR3 protein is CASNRRLAGAYEQYF. The CDR3 DNA sequence: TGTGCCAGCAACCGGCGGCTAGCGGGAGCCTACGAGCAGTACTTC.

The rearrangement uses TRBV28 and TRBJ1-1; 12 nucleotides align to TRBD1. V lost 5 bases, J lost 6 bases, and 7 bases stayed unmatched. Germline CDR1 is MDHEN and CDR2 is SYDVKM. The CDR3 spans 15 residues. Here the CDR3 DNA reads TGTGCCAGCAGTACCAGGGACAGGGGGCTCGCTGAAGCTTTCTTT. Residues: CASSTRDRGLAEAFF.

This clone appeared once. The gene calls are TRBV10-3 and TRBJ1-5; possible D gene TRBD1, 5 bases. Germline V gene data show CDR1 as ENHRY and CDR2 as SYGVKD. The CDR3 is made up of 14 amino acids. V lost 10 bases, J lost 3 bases, and 16 bases lay in between. CDR3 region: CASTGSLLNQPQHF. CDR3 DNA: TGTGCCAGTACAGGTTCCCTTCTCAATCAGCCCCAGCATTTT.

This clone was detected once. This chain connects TRBV6-5 to TRBJ2-6; D is uncertain. This CDR3 spans 15 amino acids. V was cut by 2 bases and J by 0 bases, with 5 bases left in between. Germline V gene data show CDR1 as MNHEY and CDR2 as SVGAGI. The CDR3 nucleotides are TGTGCCAGCAGTTACAGTGGCTCTGGGGCCAACGTCCTGACTTTC. Encoded protein: CASSYSGSGANVLTF.

The chain is built from TRBV5-4 and TRBJ2-1; D call uncertain. The CDR3 extends over 14 amino acids. Germline V gene lookup returns CDR1 SGHNT and CDR2 YYREEE (reference sequence). V lost 4 bases to trimming and J lost 6 bases, with 14 bases between them. The CDR3 here is CASSPGSRGNEQFF. The CDR3 DNA reads as TGTGCCAGCAGCCCCGGGTCCCGAGGCAATGAGCAGTTCTTC.

The V and J genes are TRBV28 and TRBJ1-1, with D maybe TRBD1 (5 bases). Between the trimmed V and J ends, which lost 2 bases and 5 bases, there was a span of 6 bases. Per the germline V gene, CDR1 is MDHEN and CDR2 is SYDVKM. The CDR3 covers 12 residues. CDR3 sequence: CASSLRGTEAFF. Here the CDR3 DNA reads TGTGCCAGCAGTTTAAGGGGTACTGAAGCTTTCTTT.